This T cell receptor beta chain is drawn from a study of blood T cell repertoires in COVID-19. At the level of the study: Sites across the United States, Italy and Spain contributed samples from acute and convalescent COVID-19.

The authors' processing: Reference gene primers were amplified, and this amplification served to estimate nucleated cell counts. Only in-frame clones appear in the TCRdb table, and some are missing; sequencing was by immunoSEQ multiplex PCR. V, J and clone size derive from that table, while D and trimming were established from the DNA sequence. The sample carries about 440,000 clones, 70% to 90% recorded once. Per germline, CDR1 MNHEY and CDR2 SVGAGI. J was trimmed by 2 bases and V by 6 bases; bases with no gene match: 4. The CDR3 has 15 residues. What was sequenced was peripheral blood. The V call is TRBV6-5, the J call TRBJ2-3, with 11 bases fitting TRBD2. The receptor was isolated from a woman aged 45-65 years with COVID-19, enrolled during active disease. The CDR3 DNA is TGTGCCAGCAGACCGACTAGCGGGGTCACAGATACGCAGTATTTT. Protein sequence: CASRPTSGVTDTQYF.